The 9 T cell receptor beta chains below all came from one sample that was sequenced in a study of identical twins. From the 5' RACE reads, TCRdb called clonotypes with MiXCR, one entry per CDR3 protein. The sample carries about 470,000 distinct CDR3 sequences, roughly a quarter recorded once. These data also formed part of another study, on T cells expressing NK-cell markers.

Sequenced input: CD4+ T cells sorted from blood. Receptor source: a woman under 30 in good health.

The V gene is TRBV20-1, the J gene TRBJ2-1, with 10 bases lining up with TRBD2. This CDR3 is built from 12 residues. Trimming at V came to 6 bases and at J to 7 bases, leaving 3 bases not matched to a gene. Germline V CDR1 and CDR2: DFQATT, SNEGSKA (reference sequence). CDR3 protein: CSAYSGGNEQFF. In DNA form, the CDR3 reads TGCAGTGCCTATAGCGGGGGGAATGAGCAGTTCTTC.

The CDR3 here is CSARRGGNTIYF. Here the CDR3 DNA reads TGCAGTGCTAGGCGGGGAGGAAACACCATATATTTT. V gene TRBV20-1 combines with J gene TRBJ1-3; D unresolved. Germline loops: CDR1 DFQATT, CDR2 SNEGSKA (reference sequence). V was pared by 3 bases and J by 4 bases, with 7 bases between. The CDR3 is 12 residues long.

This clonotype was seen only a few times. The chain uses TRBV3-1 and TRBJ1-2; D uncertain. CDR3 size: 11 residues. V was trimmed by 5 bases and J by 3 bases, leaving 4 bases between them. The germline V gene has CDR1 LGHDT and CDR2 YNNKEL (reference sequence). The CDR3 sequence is CASSIHYGYTF. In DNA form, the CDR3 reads TGTGCCAGCAGCATTCACTATGGCTACACCTTC.

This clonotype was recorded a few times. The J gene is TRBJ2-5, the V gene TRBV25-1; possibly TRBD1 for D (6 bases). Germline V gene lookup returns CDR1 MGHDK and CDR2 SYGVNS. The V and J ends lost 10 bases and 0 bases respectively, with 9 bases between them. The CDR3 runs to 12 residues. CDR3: CATRQDQETQYF. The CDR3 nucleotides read TGTGCCACTCGACAGGACCAAGAGACCCAGTACTTC.

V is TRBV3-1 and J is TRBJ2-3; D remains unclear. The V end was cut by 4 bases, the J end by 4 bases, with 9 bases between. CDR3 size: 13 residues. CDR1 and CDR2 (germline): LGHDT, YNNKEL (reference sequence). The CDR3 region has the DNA TGTGCCAGCAGCCCAACTTTACCAGATACGCAGTATTTT. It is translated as CASSPTLPDTQYF.

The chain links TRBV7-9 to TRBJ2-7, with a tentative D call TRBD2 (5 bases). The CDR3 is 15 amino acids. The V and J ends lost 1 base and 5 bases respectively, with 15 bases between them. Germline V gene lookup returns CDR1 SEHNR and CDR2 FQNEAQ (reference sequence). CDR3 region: CASSLVPGSLNEQYF. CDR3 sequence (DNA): TGTGCCAGCAGCTTAGTTCCGGGGTCGTTGAACGAGCAGTACTTC.

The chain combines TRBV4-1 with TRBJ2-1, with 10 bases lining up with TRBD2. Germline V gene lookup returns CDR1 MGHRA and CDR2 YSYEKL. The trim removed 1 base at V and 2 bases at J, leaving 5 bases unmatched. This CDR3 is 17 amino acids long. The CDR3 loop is CASSQGRGLATYNEQFF. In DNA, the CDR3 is TGCGCCAGCAGCCAAGGGCGGGGACTAGCGACCTACAATGAGCAGTTCTTC.

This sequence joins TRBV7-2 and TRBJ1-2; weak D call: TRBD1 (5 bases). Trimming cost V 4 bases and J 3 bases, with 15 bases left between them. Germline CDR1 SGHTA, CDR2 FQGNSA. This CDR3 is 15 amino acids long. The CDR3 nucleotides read TGTGCCAGCAGCTACCTTAGGGGTCCATACTATGGCTACACCTTC. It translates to CASSYLRGPYYGYTF. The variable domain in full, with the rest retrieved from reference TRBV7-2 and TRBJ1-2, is GAGVSQSPSNKVTEKGKDVELRCDPISGHTALYWYRQSLGQGLEFLIYFQGNSAPDKSGLPSDRFSAERTGGSVSTLTIQRTQQEDSAVYLCASSYLRGPYYGYTFGSGTRLTVV.

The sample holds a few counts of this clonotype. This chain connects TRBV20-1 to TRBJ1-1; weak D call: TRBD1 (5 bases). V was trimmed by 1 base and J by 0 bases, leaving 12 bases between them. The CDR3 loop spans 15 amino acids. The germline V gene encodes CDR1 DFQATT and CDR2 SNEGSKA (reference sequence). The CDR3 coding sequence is TGCAGTGCTAGAGGTTTGGGACTGATGAACACTGAAGCTTTCTTT. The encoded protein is CSARGLGLMNTEAFF.